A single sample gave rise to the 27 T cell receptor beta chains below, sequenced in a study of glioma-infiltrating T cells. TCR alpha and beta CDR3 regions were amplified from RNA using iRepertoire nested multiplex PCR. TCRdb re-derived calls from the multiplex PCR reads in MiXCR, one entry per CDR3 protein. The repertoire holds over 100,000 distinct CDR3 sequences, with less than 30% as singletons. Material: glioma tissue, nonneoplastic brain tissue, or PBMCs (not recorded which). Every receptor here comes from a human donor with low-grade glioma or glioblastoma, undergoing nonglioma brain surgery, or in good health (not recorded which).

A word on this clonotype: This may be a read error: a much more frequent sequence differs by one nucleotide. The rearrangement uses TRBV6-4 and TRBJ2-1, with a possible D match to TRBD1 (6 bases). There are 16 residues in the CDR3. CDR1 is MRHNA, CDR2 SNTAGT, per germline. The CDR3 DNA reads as TGTGCCAGCAGTGAACAGGGTGGAAGCTCCTACAATGATCAGTTCTTC. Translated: CASSEQGGSSYNDQFF.

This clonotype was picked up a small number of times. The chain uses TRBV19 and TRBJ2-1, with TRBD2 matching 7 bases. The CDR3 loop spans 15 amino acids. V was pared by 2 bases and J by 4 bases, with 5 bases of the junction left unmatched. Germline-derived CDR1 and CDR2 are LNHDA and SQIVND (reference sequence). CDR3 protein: CASSISRGGYNEQFF. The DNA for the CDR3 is TGTGCCAGTAGTATAAGTCGCGGGGGTTACAATGAGCAGTTCTTC.

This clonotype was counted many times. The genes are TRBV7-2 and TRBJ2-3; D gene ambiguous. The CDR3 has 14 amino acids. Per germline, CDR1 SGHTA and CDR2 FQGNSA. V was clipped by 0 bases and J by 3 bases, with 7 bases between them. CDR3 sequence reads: CASSLAFGTDTQYF. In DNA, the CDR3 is TGTGCCAGCAGCTTAGCGTTCGGGACAGATACGCAGTATTTT. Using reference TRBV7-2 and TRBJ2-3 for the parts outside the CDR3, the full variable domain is GAGVSQSPSNKVTEKGKDVELRCDPISGHTALYWYRQSLGQGLEFLIYFQGNSAPDKSGLPSDRFSAERTGGSVSTLTIQRTQQEDSAVYLCASSLAFGTDTQYFGPGTRLTVL.

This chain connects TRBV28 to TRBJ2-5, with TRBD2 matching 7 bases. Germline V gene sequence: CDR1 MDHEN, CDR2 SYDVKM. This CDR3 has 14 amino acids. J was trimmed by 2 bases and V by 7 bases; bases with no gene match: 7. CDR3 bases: TGTGCCAGCATGGGCGGGAGTAGGCAAGAGACCCAGTACTTC. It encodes CASMGGSRQETQYF.

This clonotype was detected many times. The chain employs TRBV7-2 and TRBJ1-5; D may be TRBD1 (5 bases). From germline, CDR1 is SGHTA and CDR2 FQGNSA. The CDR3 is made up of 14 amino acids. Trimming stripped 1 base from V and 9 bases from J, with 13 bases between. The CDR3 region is CASSLGQLPLPQHF. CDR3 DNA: TGTGCCAGCAGCTTAGGACAGCTCCCTCTGCCCCAGCATTTT.

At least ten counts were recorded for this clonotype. The CDR3, as DNA: TGTGCCAGCAGTTACTCCCCGACAGGAACCTACGAGCAGTACTTC. This translates into CASSYSPTGTYEQYF. The chain carries TRBV6-6 and TRBJ2-7, with a tentative D call TRBD1 (6 bases). This CDR3 spans 15 amino acids. Germline values: CDR1 MNHNY, CDR2 SVGAGI (reference sequence). Trimming shortened V by 0 bases and J by 2 bases, and 11 bases separated the two germline ends.

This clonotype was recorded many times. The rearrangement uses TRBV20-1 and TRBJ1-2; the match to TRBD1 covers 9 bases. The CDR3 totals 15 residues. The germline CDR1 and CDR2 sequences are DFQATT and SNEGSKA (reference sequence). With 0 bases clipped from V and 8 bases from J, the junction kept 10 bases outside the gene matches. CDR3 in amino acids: CSARDLGQGLRGYTF. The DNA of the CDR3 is TGCAGTGCTAGAGATTTGGGACAGGGTCTGCGAGGCTACACCTTC.

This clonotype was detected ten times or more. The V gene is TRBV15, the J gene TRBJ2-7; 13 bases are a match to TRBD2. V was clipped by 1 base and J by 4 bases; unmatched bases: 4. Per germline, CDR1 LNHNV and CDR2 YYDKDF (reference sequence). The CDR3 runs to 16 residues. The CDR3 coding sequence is TGTGCCACCAGCAGAGGACTAGCGGGAGGCCAATACGAGCAGTACTTC. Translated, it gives CATSRGLAGGQYEQYF.

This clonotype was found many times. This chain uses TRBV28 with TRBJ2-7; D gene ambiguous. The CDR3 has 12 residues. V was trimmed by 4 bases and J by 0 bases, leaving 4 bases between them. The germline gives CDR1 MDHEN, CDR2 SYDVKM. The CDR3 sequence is CASSWSSYEQYF. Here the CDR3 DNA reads TGTGCCAGCAGTTGGAGCTCCTACGAGCAGTACTTC.

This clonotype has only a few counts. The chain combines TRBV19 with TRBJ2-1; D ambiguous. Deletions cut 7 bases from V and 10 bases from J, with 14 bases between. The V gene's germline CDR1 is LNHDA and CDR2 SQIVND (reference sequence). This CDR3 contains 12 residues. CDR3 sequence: CASTSKGWEQFF. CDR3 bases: TGTGCCAGTACGTCGAAGGGATGGGAGCAGTTCTTC.

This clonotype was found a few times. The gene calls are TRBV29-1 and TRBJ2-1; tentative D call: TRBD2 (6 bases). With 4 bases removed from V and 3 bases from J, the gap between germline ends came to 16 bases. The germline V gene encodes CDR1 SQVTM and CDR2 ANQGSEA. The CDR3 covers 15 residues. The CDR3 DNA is TGCAGCGTTGGGGGTACGGGAGTTAGCTACAATGAGCAGTTCTTC. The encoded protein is CSVGGTGVSYNEQFF.

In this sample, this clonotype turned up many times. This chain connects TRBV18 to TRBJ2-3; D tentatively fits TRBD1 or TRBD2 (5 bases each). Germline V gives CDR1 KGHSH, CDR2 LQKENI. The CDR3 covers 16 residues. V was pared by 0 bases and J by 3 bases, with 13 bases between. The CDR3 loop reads CASSPPWAEGTDTQYF. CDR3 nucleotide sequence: TGTGCCAGCTCACCACCCTGGGCCGAGGGGACAGATACGCAGTATTTT.

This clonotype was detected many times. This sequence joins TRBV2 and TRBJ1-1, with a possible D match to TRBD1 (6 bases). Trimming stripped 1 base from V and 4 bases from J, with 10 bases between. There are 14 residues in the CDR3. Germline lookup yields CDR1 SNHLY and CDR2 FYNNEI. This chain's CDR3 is CASSEDKGGTEAFF. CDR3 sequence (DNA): TGTGCCAGCAGTGAAGATAAAGGGGGCACTGAAGCTTTCTTT.

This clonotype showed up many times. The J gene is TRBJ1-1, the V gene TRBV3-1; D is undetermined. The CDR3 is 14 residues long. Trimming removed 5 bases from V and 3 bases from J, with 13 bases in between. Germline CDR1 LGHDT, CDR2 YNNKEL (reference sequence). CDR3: CASSYNGVDTEAFF. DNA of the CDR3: TGTGCCAGCAGCTACAACGGGGTAGACACTGAAGCTTTCTTT. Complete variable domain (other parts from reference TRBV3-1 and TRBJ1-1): DTAVSQTPKYLVTQMGNDKSIKCEQNLGHDTMYWYKQDSKKFLKIMFSYNNKELIINETVPNRFSPKSPDKAHLNLHINSLELGDSAVYFCASSYNGVDTEAFFGQGTRLTVV.

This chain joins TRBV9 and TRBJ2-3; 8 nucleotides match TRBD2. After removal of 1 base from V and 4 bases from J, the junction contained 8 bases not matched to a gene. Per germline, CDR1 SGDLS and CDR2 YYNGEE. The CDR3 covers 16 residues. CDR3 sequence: CASSVTFGRASDTQYF. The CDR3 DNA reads TGTGCCAGCAGCGTAACGTTCGGGAGGGCCTCAGATACGCAGTATTTT.

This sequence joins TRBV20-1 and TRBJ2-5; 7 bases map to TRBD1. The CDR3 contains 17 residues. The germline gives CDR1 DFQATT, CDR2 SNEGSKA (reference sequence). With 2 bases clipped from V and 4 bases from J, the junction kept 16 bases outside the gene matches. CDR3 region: CSARIFAGTATTETQYF. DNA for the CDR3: TGCAGTGCTAGAATCTTCGCCGGGACAGCTACCACAGAGACCCAGTACTTC.

CDR3 residues: CASSLGQGFHEQYF. The CDR3, as DNA: TGTGCCAGCAGCCTAGGACAGGGGTTCCACGAGCAGTACTTC. The chain couples TRBV14 to TRBJ2-7; TRBD1 matches 9 bases. The CDR3 is made up of 14 amino acids. Trimming at V came to 4 bases and at J to 5 bases, leaving 6 bases not matched to a gene. Germline V gene lookup returns CDR1 SGHDN and CDR2 FVKESK.

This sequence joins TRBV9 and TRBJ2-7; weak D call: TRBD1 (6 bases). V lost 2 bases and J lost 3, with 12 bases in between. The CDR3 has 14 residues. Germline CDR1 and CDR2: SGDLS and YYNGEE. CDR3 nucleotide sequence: TGTGCCAGCAGCGTCGGACAGACAAGCTACGAGCAGTACTTC. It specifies CASSVGQTSYEQYF.

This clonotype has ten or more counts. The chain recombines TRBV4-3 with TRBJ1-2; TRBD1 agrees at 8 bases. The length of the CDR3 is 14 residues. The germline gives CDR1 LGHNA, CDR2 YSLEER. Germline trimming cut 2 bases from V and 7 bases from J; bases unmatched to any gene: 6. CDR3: CASSQQTGEGGYTF. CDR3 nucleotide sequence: TGCGCCAGCAGCCAACAGACAGGGGAAGGTGGCTACACCTTC.

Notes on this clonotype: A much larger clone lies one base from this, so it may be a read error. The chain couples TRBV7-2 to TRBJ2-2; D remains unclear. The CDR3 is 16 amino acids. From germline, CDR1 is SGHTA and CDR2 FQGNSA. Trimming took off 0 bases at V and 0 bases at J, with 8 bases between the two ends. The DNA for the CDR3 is TGTGCCAGCAGCTTAGCGACATGGGCGAACACCGGGGAGCTGTTTTTT. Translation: CASSLATWANTGELFF.

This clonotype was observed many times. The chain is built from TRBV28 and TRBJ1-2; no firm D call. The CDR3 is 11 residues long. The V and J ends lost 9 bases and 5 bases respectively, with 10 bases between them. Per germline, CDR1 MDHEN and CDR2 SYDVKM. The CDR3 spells CASADYYGYTF. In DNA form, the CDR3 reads TGTGCCAGTGCGGATTATTATGGCTACACCTTC.

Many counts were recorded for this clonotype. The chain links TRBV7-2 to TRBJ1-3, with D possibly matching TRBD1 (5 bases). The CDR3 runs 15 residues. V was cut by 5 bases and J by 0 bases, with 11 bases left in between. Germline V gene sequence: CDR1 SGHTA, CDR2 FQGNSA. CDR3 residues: CASSTTVSSGNTIYF. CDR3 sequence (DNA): TGTGCCAGCAGCACGACAGTGAGCTCTGGAAACACCATATATTTT. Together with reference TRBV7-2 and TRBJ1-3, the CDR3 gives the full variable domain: GAGVSQSPSNKVTEKGKDVELRCDPISGHTALYWYRQSLGQGLEFLIYFQGNSAPDKSGLPSDRFSAERTGGSVSTLTIQRTQQEDSAVYLCASSTTVSSGNTIYFGEGSWLTVV.

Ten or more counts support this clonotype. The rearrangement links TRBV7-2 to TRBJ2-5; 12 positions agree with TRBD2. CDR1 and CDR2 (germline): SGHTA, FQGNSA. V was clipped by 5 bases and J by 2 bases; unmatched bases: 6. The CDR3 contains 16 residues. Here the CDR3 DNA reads TGTGCCAGCAGCCAAAGGACTAGCGGGATGCAAGAGACCCAGTACTTC. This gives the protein CASSQRTSGMQETQYF.

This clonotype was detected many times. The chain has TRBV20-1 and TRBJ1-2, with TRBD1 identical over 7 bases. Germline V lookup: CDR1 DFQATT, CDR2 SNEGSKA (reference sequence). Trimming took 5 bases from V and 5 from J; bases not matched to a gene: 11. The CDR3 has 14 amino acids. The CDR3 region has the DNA TGCAGTGCTGCCCGGACAGGCGTACGGTATGGCTACACCTTC. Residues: CSAARTGVRYGYTF.

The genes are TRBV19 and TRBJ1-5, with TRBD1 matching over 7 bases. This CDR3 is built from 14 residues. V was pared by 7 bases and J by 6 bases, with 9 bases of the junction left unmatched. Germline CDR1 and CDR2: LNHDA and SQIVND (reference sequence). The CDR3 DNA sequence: TGTGCCAGTAACGACAGGGAGGACGGTCAGCCCCAGCATTTT. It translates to CASNDREDGQPQHF.

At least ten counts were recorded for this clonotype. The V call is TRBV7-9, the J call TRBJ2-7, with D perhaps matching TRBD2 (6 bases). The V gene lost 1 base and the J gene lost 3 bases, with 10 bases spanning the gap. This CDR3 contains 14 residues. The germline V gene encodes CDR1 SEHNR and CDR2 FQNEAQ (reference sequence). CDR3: CASSLDQGLYEQYF. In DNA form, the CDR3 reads TGTGCCAGCAGCTTAGACCAGGGACTCTACGAGCAGTACTTC.

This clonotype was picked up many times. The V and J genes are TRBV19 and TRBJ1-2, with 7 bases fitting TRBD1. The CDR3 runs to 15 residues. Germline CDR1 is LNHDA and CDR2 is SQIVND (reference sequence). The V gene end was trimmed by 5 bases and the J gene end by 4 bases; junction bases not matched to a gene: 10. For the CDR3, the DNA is TGTGCCAGTAGTGCCGGGGACAGCGAAGGCTATGGCTACACCTTC. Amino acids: CASSAGDSEGYGYTF.